The 30 T cell receptor beta chains below were found in one sample sequenced in a study of blood T cell repertoires in COVID-19. Here immunoSEQ multiplex PCR was the method, and the copy in TCRdb shows in-frame clones only, minus some. The data contain under 55,000 clones, 84% of them singletons. The sample comprised peripheral blood. All receptors come from a man between 45 and 60 years old with acute or convalescent COVID-19.

The chain uses TRBV28 and TRBJ1-2; D remains ambiguous. This CDR3 has 13 residues. The V gene lost 2 bases and the J gene lost 2 bases, with 6 bases spanning the gap. Looked up from germline, CDR1 is MDHEN and CDR2 is SYDVKM. The CDR3 sequence: CASSLQKNYGYTF. CDR3 bases: TGTGCCAGCAGTTTACAAAAAAACTATGGCTACACCTTC.

The chain recombines TRBV6-5 with TRBJ1-5, with D unclear. From germline, CDR1 is MNHEY and CDR2 SVGAGI. The CDR3 consists of 14 residues. V shed 2 bases and J shed 1 base, with 6 bases lying between them. CDR3 sequence: CASSYGRSNQPQHF. The CDR3 DNA is TGTGCCAGCAGTTACGGCAGAAGCAATCAGCCCCAGCATTTT.

In the case of this clone: The same CDR3 also results from other DNA sequences found in this sample. The chain links TRBV10-1 to TRBJ2-2; no definite D call. Trimming removed 6 bases from V and 4 bases from J, with 6 bases in between. The germline gives CDR1 WNHNN, CDR2 SYGVQD (reference sequence). This CDR3 is 12 amino acids long. The CDR3 loop reads CASSLGTGELFF. The DNA of the CDR3 is TGCGCCAGCAGCCTCGGCACCGGGGAGCTGTTTTTT.

The V call is TRBV11-2, the J call TRBJ1-1; 9 bases line up with TRBD1. CDR3 length: 14 residues. V trimming: 7 bases; J trimming: 7 bases; junction bases outside the gene matches: 10. Germline V gene data show CDR1 as SGHAT and CDR2 as FQNNGV. For the CDR3, the DNA is TGTGCCAGCATCTCCGGGACAGGGCCCATTGAAGCTTTCTTT. Translating gives CASISGTGPIEAFF.

The V call is TRBV10-3, the J call TRBJ2-7; D might be TRBD2 (6 bases). CDR3 length: 13 amino acids. Germline V gene sequence: CDR1 ENHRY, CDR2 SYGVKD. Trimming removed 8 bases at V and 0 bases at J, with 11 bases between. The chain's CDR3 is CAIRRESSYEQYF. The CDR3 DNA sequence: TGTGCCATCCGGAGGGAAAGCTCCTACGAGCAGTACTTC.

The chain uses TRBV2 and TRBJ2-6; the D gene is possibly TRBD2 (6 bases). Trimming took off 11 bases at V and 4 bases at J, with 15 bases between the two ends. The germline V gene encodes CDR1 SNHLY and CDR2 FYNNEI. The CDR3 is 14 amino acids. The CDR3: CASLRGSGANVLTF. CDR3 bases: TGTGCCTCCCTCCGGGGGTCCGGGGCCAACGTCCTGACTTTC.

The chain uses TRBV19 and TRBJ2-1; 7 bases are shared with TRBD2. The germline CDR1 and CDR2 sequences are LNHDA and SQIVND (reference sequence). With V trimmed by 1 base and J by 8 bases, 2 bases remained unmatched. The CDR3 spans 13 residues. The CDR3 sequence: CASSIGAGDEQFF. The CDR3 nucleotides are TGTGCCAGTAGTATAGGCGCGGGAGATGAGCAGTTCTTC. Drawing the rest from reference TRBV19 and TRBJ2-1, the complete variable domain is DGGITQSPKYLFRKEGQNVTLSCEQNLNHDAMYWYRQDPGQGLRLIYYSQIVNDFQKGDIAEGYSVSREKKESFPLTVTSAQKNPTAFYLCASSIGAGDEQFFGPGTRLTVL.

The V call is TRBV18, the J call TRBJ1-5; unclear D gene. Germline V gene data show CDR1 as KGHSH and CDR2 as LQKENI. Trimming cost V 6 bases and J 4 bases, with 10 bases left between them. There are 13 residues in the CDR3. The CDR3 here is CASSNRVNQPQHF. For the CDR3, the DNA is TGTGCCAGCTCGAACCGAGTAAATCAGCCCCAGCATTTT.

The chain joins TRBV7-9 to TRBJ2-5, with unresolved D. Trimming stripped 2 bases from V and 0 bases from J, with 7 bases between. The CDR3 extends over 14 amino acids. Germline CDR1 and CDR2: SEHNR and FQNEAQ (reference sequence). In DNA form, the CDR3 reads TGTGCCAGCAGCTTAAGTGCGTACCAAGAGACCCAGTACTTC. Translated: CASSLSAYQETQYF. The full variable domain, with the rest looked up from reference TRBV7-9 and TRBJ2-5, is DTGVSQNPRHKITKRGQNVTFRCDPISEHNRLYWYRQTLGQGPEFLTYFQNEAQLEKSRLLSDRFSAERPKGSFSTLEIQRTEQGDSAMYLCASSLSAYQETQYFGPGTRLLVL.

This rearrangement joins TRBV27 to TRBJ2-3, with D possibly matching TRBD1 (5 bases). V was cut by 3 bases and J by 4 bases, with 17 bases left in between. Germline-derived CDR1 and CDR2 are MNHEY and SMNVEV (reference sequence). CDR3 size: 16 residues. The CDR3 nucleotides read TGTGCCAGCAGTTTCCGGACAATGAACCCCCCAGATACGCAGTATTTT. Residues: CASSFRTMNPPDTQYF.

The count of this clone is one. The V gene is TRBV27, the J gene TRBJ1-2; 10 bases are shared with TRBD1. J gave up 7 bases and V 6 bases, and 26 bases lay outside the gene matches. Germline assignment: CDR1 MNHEY and CDR2 SMNVEV (reference sequence). The CDR3 loop spans 20 amino acids. In DNA form, the CDR3 reads TGTGCCAGCAGCCTCACCCCGACAGGGACAGGGGTTTTGGCCGGTCGTGGCTACACCTTC. This translates into CASSLTPTGTGVLAGRGYTF.

V gene TRBV19 combines with J gene TRBJ1-5; TRBD1 matches at 10 bases. V dropped 6 bases and J dropped 5; count of bases not matched to a gene: 7. This CDR3 is built from 15 residues. In germline, CDR1 is LNHDA, CDR2 SQIVND (reference sequence). CDR3 bases: TGTGCCAGTAGCGGACTCGGGACAGGGGATCAGCCCCAGCATTTT. This translates into CASSGLGTGDQPQHF.

The V and J genes are TRBV3-1 (or the pseudogene TRBV3-2) and TRBJ2-7; TRBD1 agrees at 8 bases. This CDR3 has 15 residues. Germline V gene lookup returns CDR1 LGHDT and CDR2 YNNKEL (reference sequence). Unmatched junction bases numbered 13, after V lost 4 bases and J lost 8 bases. The CDR3 DNA reads TGTGCCAGCAGCCGATTCGACAGGGGAGGTGCCCAGCAGTACTTC. Residues: CASSRFDRGGAQQYF.

V gene TRBV4-2 combines with J gene TRBJ1-1; a weak D match, TRBD1 (5 bases). V was cut by 2 bases and J by 7 bases, with 20 bases left in between. Germline values: CDR1 LGHNA, CDR2 YNFKEQ. The CDR3 has 16 amino acids. The CDR3 loop is CASSQPERGAALEAFF. The DNA for the CDR3 is TGTGCCAGCAGCCAACCCGAACGTGGGGCGGCCCTTGAAGCTTTCTTT.

The rearrangement uses TRBV29-1 and TRBJ2-5; 8 nucleotides line up with TRBD2. Looked up from germline, CDR1 is SQVTM and CDR2 is ANQGSEA. Trimming cost V 0 bases and J 1 base; bases outside gene matches: 4. The CDR3 has 15 residues. The chain's CDR3 is CSVEDNGGAQETQYF. CDR3 DNA sequence: TGCAGCGTTGAAGATAACGGGGGGGCCCAAGAGACCCAGTACTTC.

In DNA form, the CDR3 reads TGTGCCAGCAGTTACAATCCCCGGATAGCGGGAGCGGCCGATACGCAGTATTTT. It codes for CASSYNPRIAGAADTQYF. J is TRBJ2-3 and V is TRBV6-2 or TRBV6-3, with 9 bases aligning to TRBD2. The CDR3 contains 18 residues. Germline trimming cut 2 bases from V and 6 bases from J; bases unmatched to any gene: 15. Germline-derived CDR1 and CDR2 are MNHEY and SVGEGT.

This clone was detected only a few times. The chain carries TRBV7-9 and TRBJ2-7; perhaps TRBD1 as D (5 bases). V gave up 4 bases and J gave up 1 base, with 11 bases separating them. The CDR3 loop spans 14 amino acids. Germline values: CDR1 SEHNR, CDR2 FQNEAQ (reference sequence). The CDR3, as DNA: TGTGCCAGCAGCTCGATCGACAGATCCTACGAGCAGTACTTC. This gives the protein CASSSIDRSYEQYF.

The chain employs TRBV5-1 and TRBJ2-1, with 11 bases aligning to TRBD2. CDR3 size: 17 residues. J was trimmed by 10 bases and V by 3 bases; bases with no gene match: 15. Germline CDR1 SGHRS, CDR2 YFSETQ. The CDR3: CASSSASGTSGIREQFF. The CDR3 nucleotides read TGCGCCAGCAGCTCGGCGTCCGGGACTAGCGGTATCCGGGAGCAGTTCTTC.

This sequence joins TRBV18 and TRBJ2-5; 9 nucleotides match TRBD2. The V gene's germline CDR1 is KGHSH and CDR2 LQKENI. The CDR3 is 16 residues long. The V gene end was trimmed by 2 bases and the J gene end by 1 base; junction bases not matched to a gene: 5. The CDR3 loop reads CASSPIRLAAQETQYF. In DNA, the CDR3 is TGTGCCAGCTCACCAATTAGACTAGCGGCCCAAGAGACCCAGTACTTC.

The rearrangement uses TRBV18 and TRBJ2-2; no clear D gene. V lost 6 bases and J lost 2, with 10 bases in between. This CDR3 has 14 amino acids. Germline V gene lookup returns CDR1 KGHSH and CDR2 LQKENI. CDR3 nucleotide sequence: TGTGCCAGCTCCCCCTCGACTAACACCGGGGAGCTGTTTTTT. Its protein is CASSPSTNTGELFF.

This clone has a single count. The genes are TRBV14 and TRBJ2-7; 8 bases line up with TRBD1. Germline values: CDR1 SGHDN, CDR2 FVKESK. This CDR3 has 14 residues. Trimming removed 3 bases from V and 2 bases from J; junction bases left unmatched: 3. As DNA, the CDR3 is TGTGCCAGCAGCCACGGGACAGGCACCTACGAGCAGTACTTC. This gives the protein CASSHGTGTYEQYF.

At least ten counts were recorded for this clone. The chain combines TRBV6-1 with TRBJ2-5, with 12 bases aligning to TRBD2. CDR3 size: 15 residues. Germline V gene sequence: CDR1 MNHNS, CDR2 SASEGT. V shed 2 bases and J 2 bases; nucleotides not matched to a gene: 0. The CDR3 nucleotides are TGTGCCAGCAGTGAACTAGCGGGGGGGCAAGAGACCCAGTACTTC. This encodes CASSELAGGQETQYF.

The V and J genes are TRBV5-1 and TRBJ2-2, with TRBD1 matching 9 bases. Germline V lookup: CDR1 SGHRS, CDR2 YFSETQ. The CDR3 extends over 17 amino acids. Unmatched junction bases numbered 10, after V lost 1 base and J lost 6 bases. The CDR3 nucleotides read TGCGCCAGCAGCTTGAAGTGGGACAGGGAATATTCCGGGGAGCTGTTTTTT. Translated, it gives CASSLKWDREYSGELFF.

The chain uses TRBV3-1 (or the pseudogene TRBV3-2) and TRBJ2-1; no firm D call. V was trimmed by 2 bases and J by 6 bases, leaving 14 bases between them. There are 15 residues in the CDR3. Germline assignment: CDR1 LGHDT and CDR2 YNNKEL (reference sequence). CDR3 in DNA: TGTGCCAGCAGCCAATTCACGCTGAGCCCCAATGAGCAGTTCTTC. This encodes CASSQFTLSPNEQFF.

This chain links TRBV7-8 with TRBJ2-1, with 11 bases identical to TRBD2. Germline V gene lookup returns CDR1 SGHVS and CDR2 FQNEAQ. The CDR3 extends over 18 amino acids. V dropped 2 bases and J dropped 0; count of bases not matched to a gene: 6. This CDR3 reads CASSLPRLAGSSYNEQFF. As DNA, the CDR3 is TGTGCCAGCAGCTTACCCCGACTAGCGGGGAGCTCCTACAATGAGCAGTTCTTC.

V is TRBV7-2 and J is TRBJ2-7, with a tentative D call TRBD1 (7 bases). This CDR3 comprises 14 residues. Trimming removed 1 base from V and 5 bases from J, with 12 bases in between. CDR1 SGHTA and CDR2 FQGNSA come from the germline V gene. DNA for the CDR3: TGTGCCAGCAGCTTAGGACAGGGACTCGACGAGCAGTACTTC. It specifies CASSLGQGLDEQYF.

The chain combines TRBV6-5 with TRBJ1-2; 9 bases match TRBD1. This CDR3 is built from 14 residues. After removal of 8 bases from V and 8 bases from J, the junction contained 12 bases not matched to a gene. Germline V lookup: CDR1 MNHEY, CDR2 SVGAGI. This CDR3 is CASSRDRDQEGYTF. The CDR3 nucleotides are TGTGCCAGCTCTCGGGACAGGGATCAAGAAGGCTACACCTTC.

In DNA, the CDR3 is TGTGCCAGCTCATATCGACTAGCGGAGAACACCGGGGAGCTGTTTTTT. Protein sequence: CASSYRLAENTGELFF. The chain is built from TRBV18 and TRBJ2-2, with TRBD2 matching 9 bases. The CDR3 is 16 residues long. Germline V gives CDR1 KGHSH, CDR2 LQKENI. V shed 5 bases, J shed 1 base, and the junction held 5 bases outside the gene matches.

The chain uses TRBV19 and TRBJ1-2; TRBD1 matches 7 bases. Germline trimming cut 7 bases from V and 5 bases from J; bases unmatched to any gene: 19. The CDR3 sequence is 17 residues long. Germline lookup yields CDR1 LNHDA and CDR2 SQIVND (reference sequence). CDR3 nucleotides: TGTGCCAGTAACCCCGTGGGACAGCGGAACGGGGGTTATGGCTACACCTTC. Translating gives CASNPVGQRNGGYGYTF.

The chain joins TRBV27 to TRBJ2-5; D remains unclear. CDR3 length: 13 residues. V was shortened by 6 bases and J by 2 bases, with 10 bases between the two germline ends. Germline lookup yields CDR1 MNHEY and CDR2 SMNVEV (reference sequence). The DNA of the CDR3 is TGTGCCAGCAGCCCCACCGGTCAAGAGACCCAGTACTTC. It is translated as CASSPTGQETQYF.